A single T cell receptor (beta chain) is shown here with its context. Its cognate antigen is unknown. The record originates from a study of cytotoxic CD8 clonotypes in ibrutinib-treated CLL. Study-wide background: Among patients, some 24 responded partially and 2 completely; around 14 then stayed remitted and some 12 progressed after median 68 months. Following treatment for a median about 12 months, range 6 to 36, response samples were then taken.

This table comes from immunoSEQ multiplex PCR, and its TCRdb copy is limited to in-frame clones, with some not included. The profile shows 250,000 to 350,000 clones, approximately 76% of them singletons. The study, taken as a whole, reports: Public clonotypes were rare and shrank or held steady on treatment.

This clonotype was obtained from a human donor with chronic lymphocytic leukemia. Sequences were derived from PBMCs, sampled at disease progression, from a patient treated with ibrutinib.

The CDR3 nucleotides read TGTGCCAGCAGCTTAGGTGCAGGGCGGAATGAGCAGTTCTTC. Residues: CASSLGAGRNEQFF. V and J are TRBV7-8 and TRBJ2-1, with D perhaps matching TRBD1 (5 bases). The CDR3 is 14 amino acids. CDR1 and CDR2 (germline): SGHVS, FQNEAQ. With 1 base removed from V and 7 bases from J, the gap between germline ends came to 11 bases.